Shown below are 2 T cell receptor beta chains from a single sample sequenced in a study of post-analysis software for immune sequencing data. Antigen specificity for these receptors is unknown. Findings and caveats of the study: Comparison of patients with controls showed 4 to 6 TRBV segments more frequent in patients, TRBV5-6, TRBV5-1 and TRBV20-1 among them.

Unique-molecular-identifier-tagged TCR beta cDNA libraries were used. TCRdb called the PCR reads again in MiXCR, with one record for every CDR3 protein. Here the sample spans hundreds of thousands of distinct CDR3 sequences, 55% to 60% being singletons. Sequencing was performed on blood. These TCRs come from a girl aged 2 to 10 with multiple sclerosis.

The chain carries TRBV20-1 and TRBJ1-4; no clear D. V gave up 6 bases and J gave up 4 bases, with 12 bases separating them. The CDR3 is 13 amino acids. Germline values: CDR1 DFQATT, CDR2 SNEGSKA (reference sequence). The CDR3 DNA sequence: TGCAGTGCCCCTGAGATAGATAATGAAAAACTGTTTTTT. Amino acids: CSAPEIDNEKLFF.

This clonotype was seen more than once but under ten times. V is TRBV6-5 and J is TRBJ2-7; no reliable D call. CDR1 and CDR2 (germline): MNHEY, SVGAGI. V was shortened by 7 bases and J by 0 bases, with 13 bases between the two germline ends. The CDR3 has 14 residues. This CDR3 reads CASKKASPSYEQYF. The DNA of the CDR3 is TGTGCCAGCAAGAAGGCTTCCCCCTCCTACGAGCAGTACTTC.